The table lists the clone carrying this T cell receptor (beta chain) with a few counts. Its matching antigen is unknown. The data originate from a study of beta chain features in type 1 diabetes. Study in general: Patients were similar to healthy donors in age and gender (as well as in cell yields). The study, taken as a whole, reports: Using cDNA template may skew counts toward highly expressing activated cells. Moderate yet significant TCRB CDR3 shortening was seen in Type 1 diabetes patients in all four CD4+ subsets.

CD45RO/CCR7/CD25/CD127/CD95/CD27 sorting isolated CD4+ naive, central memory, regulatory and stem cell-like memory cells. Germline V gives CDR1 SNHLY, CDR2 FYNNEI. The CDR3 sequence is 12 residues long. V lost 8 bases and J 7 bases, leaving 11 bases between the germline ends. The isolated RNA, all of it, was reverse transcribed, so expressed TCRB transcripts were what got sequenced. Sequencing used immunoSEQ multiplex PCR; TCRdb keeps in-frame clones, though not all of them. In the table there are roughly 160,000 clones, approximately 8% of which are singletons. This TCR came from a man aged 18 to 29 with type 1 diabetes. The chain joins TRBV2 to TRBJ1-4, with a weak D call TRBD1 (5 bases). The sequenced sample consisted of central memory CD4+ T cells from blood. CDR3 amino acids: CASSGQGEKLFF. In nucleotides, the CDR3 is TGTGCCAGCTCCGGTCAGGGTGAAAAACTGTTTTTT.